The sequence of this TCR beta chain was determined in a study of blood T cells in healthy people across ages (dated by TCRdb to between 2015 and 2016). Context from the whole study: In model experiments, template switching captured roughly one uniquely barcoded TCR beta cDNA molecule for every two T cells. The study measured age-related changes in TCR beta repertoire diversity using deep sequencing normalized with unique cDNA molecular identifiers. Four age groups were formed from the donors: young (average roughly 16 years), middle-aged (more than 35), aged (under 70) and long-lived (82). To avoid experimental bias, donors of different ages were distributed randomly across sequencing lanes. Two additional independent replicas of 1 million unique cDNA reads from the same blood draw were analyzed for two donors (one aged 18 to 30 and one aged 80 or older). The paper's findings and limits, for the study overall: Total diversity estimates from one million sequenced T cells were considered lower bounds and underestimates. The percentage of naive T cells measured by flow cytometry correlated strongly with observed TCR beta diversity. Bulk unsorted PBMC profiling prevented conclusive comparison of naive and antigen-experienced compartments. Because the CMV infection status of the donors was unknown, age-related changes in expanded clonotypes may potentially have been confounded. The long-lived group showed more naive CD4+ T cells, fewer expanded clones and increased TCR diversity than the aged group, suggesting age selection. As age increased, observed TCR beta diversity per million T cells dropped in a roughly linear way, and a significant reduction was already evident by age 40.

The library was prepared using 5' RACE. The sample was run on an Illumina HiSeq 2500. The second PCR ran for roughly 6 to 11 cycles and used a J-beta primer mix along with a sample-barcoded 5' primer. A template-switch 5' adaptor carrying 12 random nucleotides introduced a unique molecular identifier onto each TCR beta cDNA molecule. Each sample yielded at least 2.5 million CDR3-containing paired-end reads. First-strand cDNA synthesis was performed from all RNA using the Mint cDNA synthesis kit, with priming by a TRBC-specific oligonucleotide. Following uracil-DNA glycosylase treatment, a first 18-cycle PCR with universal primers M1SS and BC2_uni_R was performed on all cDNA. On the authors' methods: Each sample was normalized by randomly selecting 1 million high-quality reads, each carrying a distinct molecular identifier. Reads with shared molecular identifiers were discarded instead of being binned into consensus sequences. MiTCR, run with a Q25 quality threshold and the strictest error-elimination algorithm, handled CDR3 identification, clonotype clustering and error correction. A nonparametric unseen species model with Euler transformation was used to estimate a lower bound on total TCR beta diversity. The public reads were run again by TCRdb, first through fastp at Q25 and then through MiXCR, and only productive beta chains were kept. Under each unique CDR3 protein, matching rows form one entry showing the most common genes and DNA. What appears here as the V and J calls and clone size reflects TCRdb's work, not the paper's. Counted in this sample were about 650,000 distinct CDR3 sequences; over 40% of them appeared once. Less than 15% of the sample comes from the top ten.

The donors were a few dozen Caucasian individuals from Russia, aged about 6 to 100 years, who were systemically healthy. Each donor gave about 9.8 milliliters of peripheral blood, drawn into EDTA-treated Vacutainer tubes. Ficoll-Paque density-gradient centrifugation was used to isolate PBMCs, with at least 6.5 million per sample. Trizol reagent was used to extract total RNA from the PBMCs, yielding at least 5 micrograms per sample. The percentages of naive CD45RAhigh/CD27high T cells were determined by flow cytometry on a PBMC aliquot from every donor. A remark on this clonotype: Its antigen target is currently unknown. No base quality information exists; no much larger clone differs at one position.

From cysteine to phenylalanine, the CDR3 is 18 amino acids long. Only the CDR3 region is kept as DNA, spanning 54 bases read in frame from base 1. The germline V gene encodes CDR1 MNHNS and CDR2 SASEGT. At the junction V is shortened by 6 bases and J by 5 bases, with 29 bases in between. The sequence came from a woman of 80 years or more in good health. The sequencing input was blood. The rearranged chain carries TRBV6-1 and TRBJ2-7; the D gene is perhaps TRBD1 or TRBD2, as each covers 5 bases. The sequence in DNA is TGTGCCAGCAGCTCACACCTACGGGGTGGGGCGCGGACCCACGAGCAGTACTTC. This codes for CASSSHLRGGARTHEQYF.